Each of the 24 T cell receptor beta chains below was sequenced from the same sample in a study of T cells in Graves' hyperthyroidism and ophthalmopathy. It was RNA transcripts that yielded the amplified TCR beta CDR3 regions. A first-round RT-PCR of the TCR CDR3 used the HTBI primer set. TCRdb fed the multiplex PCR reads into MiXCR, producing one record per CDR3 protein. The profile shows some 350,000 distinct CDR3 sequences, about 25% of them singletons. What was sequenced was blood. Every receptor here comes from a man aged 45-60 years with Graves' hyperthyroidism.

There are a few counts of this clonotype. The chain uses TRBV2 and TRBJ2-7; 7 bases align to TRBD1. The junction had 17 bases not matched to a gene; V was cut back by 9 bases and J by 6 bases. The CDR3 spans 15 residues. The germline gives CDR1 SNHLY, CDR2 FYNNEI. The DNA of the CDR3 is TGTGCCAGTGTACGGGATCGACAGGGATCGGCCGAGCAGTACTTC. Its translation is CASVRDRQGSAEQYF.

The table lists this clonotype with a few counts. The CDR3 protein is CAIRAGGLNSPLHF. The CDR3 bases are TGTGCCATCAGGGCAGGGGGCCTTAATTCACCCCTCCACTTT. J is TRBJ1-6 and V is TRBV10-3, with 8 positions matching TRBD1. The CDR3 spans 14 residues. V gave up 6 bases and J gave up 6 bases; unmatched junction bases: 4. CDR1 is ENHRY, CDR2 SYGVKD, per germline.

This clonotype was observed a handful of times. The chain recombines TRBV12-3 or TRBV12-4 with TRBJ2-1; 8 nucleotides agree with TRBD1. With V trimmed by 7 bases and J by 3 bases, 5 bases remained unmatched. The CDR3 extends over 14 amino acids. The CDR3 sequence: CASIWGQVYNEQFF. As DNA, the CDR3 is TGTGCCAGCATTTGGGGACAGGTCTACAATGAGCAGTTCTTC.

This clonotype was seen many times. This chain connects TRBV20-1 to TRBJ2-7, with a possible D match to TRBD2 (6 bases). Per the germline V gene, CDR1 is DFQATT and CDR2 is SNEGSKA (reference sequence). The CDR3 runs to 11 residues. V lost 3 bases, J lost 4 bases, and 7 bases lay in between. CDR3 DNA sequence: TGCAGTGCTAGTGCGGGGTACGAGCAGTACTTC. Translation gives CSASAGYEQYF.

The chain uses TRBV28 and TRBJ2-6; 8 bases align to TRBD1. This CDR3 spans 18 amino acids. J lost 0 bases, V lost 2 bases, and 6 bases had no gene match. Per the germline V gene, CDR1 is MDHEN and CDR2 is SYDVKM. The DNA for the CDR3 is TGTGCCAGCAGTTTAAGGCAGGGGGCCATCTCTGGGGCCAACGTCCTGACTTTC. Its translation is CASSLRQGAISGANVLTF.

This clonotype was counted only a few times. The CDR3 DNA follows: TGTGCCAGCAGTGATACAGGTCCCAATGAGCAGTTCTTC. Its protein is CASSDTGPNEQFF. The chain employs TRBV6-1 and TRBJ2-1; possibly TRBD1 for D (5 bases). Germline V lookup: CDR1 MNHNS, CDR2 SASEGT. The CDR3 extends over 13 amino acids. V lost 3 bases, J lost 6 bases, and 9 bases lay in between.

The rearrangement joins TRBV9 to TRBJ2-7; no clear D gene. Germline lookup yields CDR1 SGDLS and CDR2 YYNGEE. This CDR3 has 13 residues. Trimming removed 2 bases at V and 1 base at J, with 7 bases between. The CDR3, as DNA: TGTGCCAGCAGCGTGGGCGAATCCTACGAGCAGTACTTC. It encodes CASSVGESYEQYF.

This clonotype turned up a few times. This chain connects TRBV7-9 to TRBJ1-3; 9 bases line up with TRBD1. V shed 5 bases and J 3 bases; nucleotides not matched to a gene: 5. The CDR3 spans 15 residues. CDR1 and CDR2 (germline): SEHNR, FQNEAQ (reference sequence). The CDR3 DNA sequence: TGTGCCAGCAGCCTACAGGGGGCAGTTGGAAACACCATATATTTT. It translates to CASSLQGAVGNTIYF. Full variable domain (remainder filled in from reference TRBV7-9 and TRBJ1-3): DTGVSQNPRHKITKRGQNVTFRCDPISEHNRLYWYRQTLGQGPEFLTYFQNEAQLEKSRLLSDRFSAERPKGSFSTLEIQRTEQGDSAMYLCASSLQGAVGNTIYFGEGSWLTVV.

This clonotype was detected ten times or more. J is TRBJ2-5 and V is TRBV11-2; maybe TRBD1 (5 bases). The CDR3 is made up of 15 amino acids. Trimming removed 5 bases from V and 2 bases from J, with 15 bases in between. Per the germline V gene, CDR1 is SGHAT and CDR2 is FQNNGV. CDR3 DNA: TGTGCCAGCAGCCAGCGCCTAGGGGCACAAGAGACCCAGTACTTC. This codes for CASSQRLGAQETQYF.

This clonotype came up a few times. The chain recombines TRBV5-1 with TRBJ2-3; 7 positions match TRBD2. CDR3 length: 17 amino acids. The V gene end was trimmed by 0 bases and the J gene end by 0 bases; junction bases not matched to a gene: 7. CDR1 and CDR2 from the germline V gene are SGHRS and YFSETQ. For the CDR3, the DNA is TGCGCCAGCAGCTTGGGGTTCCGGGAGGCTAGCACAGATACGCAGTATTTT. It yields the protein CASSLGFREASTDTQYF.

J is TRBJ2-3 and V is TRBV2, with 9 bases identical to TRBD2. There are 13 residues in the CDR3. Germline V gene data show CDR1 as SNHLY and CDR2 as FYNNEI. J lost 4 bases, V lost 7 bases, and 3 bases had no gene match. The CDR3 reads CASKAGGSDTQYF. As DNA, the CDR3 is TGTGCCAGCAAGGCGGGGGGGTCAGATACGCAGTATTTT.

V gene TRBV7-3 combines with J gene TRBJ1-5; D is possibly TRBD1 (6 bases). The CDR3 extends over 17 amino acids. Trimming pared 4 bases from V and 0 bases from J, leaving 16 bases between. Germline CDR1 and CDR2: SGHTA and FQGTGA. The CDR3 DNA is TGTGCCAGCAGCTCAGGGCTGGACAGAAATAGCAATCAGCCCCAGCATTTT. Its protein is CASSSGLDRNSNQPQHF.

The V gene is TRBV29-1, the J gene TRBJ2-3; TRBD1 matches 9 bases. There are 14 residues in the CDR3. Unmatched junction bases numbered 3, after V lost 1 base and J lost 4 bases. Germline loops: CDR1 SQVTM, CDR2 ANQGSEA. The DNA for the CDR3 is TGCAGCGTTGAAGGGACAGGGGAGCCAGATACGCAGTATTTT. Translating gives CSVEGTGEPDTQYF.

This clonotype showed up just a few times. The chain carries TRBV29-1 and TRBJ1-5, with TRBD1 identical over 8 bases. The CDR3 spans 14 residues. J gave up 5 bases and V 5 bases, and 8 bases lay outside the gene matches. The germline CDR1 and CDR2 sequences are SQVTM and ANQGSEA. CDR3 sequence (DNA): TGCAGCGTTACAATGACAGGGGCGGATCAGCCCCAGCATTTT. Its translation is CSVTMTGADQPQHF.

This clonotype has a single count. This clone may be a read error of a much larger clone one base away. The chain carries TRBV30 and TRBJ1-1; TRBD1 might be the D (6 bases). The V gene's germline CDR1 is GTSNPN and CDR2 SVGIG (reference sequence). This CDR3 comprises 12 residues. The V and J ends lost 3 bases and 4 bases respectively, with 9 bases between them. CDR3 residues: CAWRDSITEAFF. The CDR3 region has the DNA TGTGCCTGGAGGGACAGCATCACTGAAGCTTTCTTT.

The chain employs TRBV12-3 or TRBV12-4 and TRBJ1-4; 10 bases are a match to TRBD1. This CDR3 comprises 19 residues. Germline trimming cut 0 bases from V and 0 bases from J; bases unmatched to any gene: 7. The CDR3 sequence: CASSLARGTGAATNEKLFF. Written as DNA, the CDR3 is TGTGCCAGCAGTTTAGCACGAGGGACAGGGGCTGCAACTAATGAAAAACTGTTTTTT.

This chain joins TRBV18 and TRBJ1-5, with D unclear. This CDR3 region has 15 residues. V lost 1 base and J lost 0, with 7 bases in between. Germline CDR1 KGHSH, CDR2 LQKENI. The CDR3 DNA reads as TGTGCCAGCTCACCACAGACCGTTAGCAATCAGCCCCAGCATTTT. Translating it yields CASSPQTVSNQPQHF.

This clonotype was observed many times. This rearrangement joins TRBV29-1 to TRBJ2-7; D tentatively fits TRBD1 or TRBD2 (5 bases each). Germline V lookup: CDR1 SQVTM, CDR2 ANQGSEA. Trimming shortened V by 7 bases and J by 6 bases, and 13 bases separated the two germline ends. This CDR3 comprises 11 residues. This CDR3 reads CSAGLGTEQYF. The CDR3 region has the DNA TGCAGCGCCGGACTGGGGACCGAGCAGTACTTC.

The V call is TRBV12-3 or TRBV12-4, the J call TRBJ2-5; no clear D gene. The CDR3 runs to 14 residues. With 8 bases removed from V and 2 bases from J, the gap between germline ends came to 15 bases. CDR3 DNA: TGTGCCAGCCGGATAATAGGGATTCAAGAGACCCAGTACTTC. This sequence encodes CASRIIGIQETQYF.

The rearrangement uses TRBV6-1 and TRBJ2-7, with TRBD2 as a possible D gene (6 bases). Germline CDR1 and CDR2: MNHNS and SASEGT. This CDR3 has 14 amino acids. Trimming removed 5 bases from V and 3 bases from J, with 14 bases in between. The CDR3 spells CASSFGGVGYEQYF. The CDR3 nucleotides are TGTGCCAGCAGTTTCGGCGGGGTGGGCTACGAGCAGTACTTC.

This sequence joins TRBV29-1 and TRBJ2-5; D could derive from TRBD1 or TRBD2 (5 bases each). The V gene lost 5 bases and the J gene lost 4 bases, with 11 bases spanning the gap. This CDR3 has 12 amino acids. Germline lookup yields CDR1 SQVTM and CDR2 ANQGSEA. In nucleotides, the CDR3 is TGCAGCGTTAATCCAGGGACAGAGACCCAGTACTTC. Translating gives CSVNPGTETQYF. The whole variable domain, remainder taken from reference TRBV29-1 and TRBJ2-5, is SAVISQKPSRDICQRGTSLTIQCQVDSQVTMMFWYRQQPGQSLTLIATANQGSEATYESGFVIDKFPISRPNLTFSTLTVSNMSPEDSSIYLCSVNPGTETQYFGPGTRLLVL.

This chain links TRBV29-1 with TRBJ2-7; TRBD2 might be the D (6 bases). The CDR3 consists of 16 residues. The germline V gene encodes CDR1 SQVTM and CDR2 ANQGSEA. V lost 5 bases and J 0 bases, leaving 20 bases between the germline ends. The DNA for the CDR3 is TGCAGCGTTTCTTCTCTGGACTATCCCCTCTCCTACGAGCAGTACTTC. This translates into CSVSSLDYPLSYEQYF.

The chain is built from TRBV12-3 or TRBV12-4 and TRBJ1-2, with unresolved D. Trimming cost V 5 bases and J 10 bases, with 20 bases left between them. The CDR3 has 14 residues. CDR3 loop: CASSDGRRTLPYTF. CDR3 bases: TGTGCCAGCAGTGACGGAAGGAGGACGTTGCCCTACACCTTC.

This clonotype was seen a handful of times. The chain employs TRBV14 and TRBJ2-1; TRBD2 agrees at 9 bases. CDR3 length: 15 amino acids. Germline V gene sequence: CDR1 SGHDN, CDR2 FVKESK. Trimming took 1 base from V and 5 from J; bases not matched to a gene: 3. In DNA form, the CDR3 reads TGTGCCAGCAGCCAAGTCACTAGCGGGCACAATGAGCAGTTCTTC. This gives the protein CASSQVTSGHNEQFF.